This T cell receptor (beta chain) was recorded in a study of CXCR3-negative and CXCR3-positive naive CD8 T cells. Through 5' RACE with UMI labels, the TRB cDNA libraries were prepared. TCRdb reprocessed the 5' RACE reads and keeps a single row for each CDR3 protein, giving no DNA. The repertoire table contains roughly 80,000 distinct CDR3 sequences. The germline V gene has CDR1 SGHTA and CDR2 FQGTGA. This CDR3 is built from 15 residues. Notes on this clonotype: The antigen remains undetermined.

Study-wide results and limits: Hydrophobicity of TRB CDR3s was greater in CXCR3-positive naive cells than in CXCR3-negative naive cells.

The clonotype comes from a human donor in good health. Some clones in this sample may be carry-over from other donors' samples. This sequence joins TRBV7-3 and TRBJ1-6; TCRdb selects TRBD1, and the lack of DNA leaves this call unchecked. The specimen sequenced was naive CXCR3+ CD8+ T cells from blood. The subset is: CD45RO-CCR7+CD27+CD95- naive CD8+ T cells expressing CXCR3 (TNR3+). The CDR3 here is CASSATGGAGSPLHF. The entire variable domain, with the rest obtained from reference TRBV7-3 and TRBJ1-6, is as follows: GAGVSQTPSNKVTEKGKYVELRCDPISGHTALYWYRQSLGQGPEFLIYFQGTGAADDSGLPNDRFFAVRPEGSVSTLKIQRTERGDSAVYLCASSATGGAGSPLHFGNGTRLTVT.